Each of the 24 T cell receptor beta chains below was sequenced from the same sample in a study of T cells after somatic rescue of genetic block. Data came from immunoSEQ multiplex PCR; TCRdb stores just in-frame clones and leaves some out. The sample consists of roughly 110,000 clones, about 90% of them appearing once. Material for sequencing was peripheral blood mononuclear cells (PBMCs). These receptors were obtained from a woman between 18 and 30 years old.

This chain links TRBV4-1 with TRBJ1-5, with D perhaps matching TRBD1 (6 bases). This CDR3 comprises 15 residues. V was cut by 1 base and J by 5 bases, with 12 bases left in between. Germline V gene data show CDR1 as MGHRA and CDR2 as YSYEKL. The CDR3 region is CASSQGEGGDQPQHF. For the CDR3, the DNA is TGCGCCAGCAGCCAAGGGGAGGGGGGCGATCAGCCCCAGCATTTT.

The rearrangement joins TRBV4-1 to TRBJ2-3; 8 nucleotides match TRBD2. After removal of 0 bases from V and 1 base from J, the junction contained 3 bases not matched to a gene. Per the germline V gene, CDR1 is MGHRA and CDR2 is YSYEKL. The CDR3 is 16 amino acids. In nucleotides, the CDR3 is TGCGCCAGCAGCCAAGATAAGGGACTAGGCACAGATACGCAGTATTTT. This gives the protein CASSQDKGLGTDTQYF.

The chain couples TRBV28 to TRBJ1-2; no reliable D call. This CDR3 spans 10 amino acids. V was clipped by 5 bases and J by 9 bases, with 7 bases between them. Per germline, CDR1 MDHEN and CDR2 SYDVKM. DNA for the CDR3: TGTGCCAGCAGTCGAACCAGCTACACCTTC. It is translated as CASSRTSYTF.

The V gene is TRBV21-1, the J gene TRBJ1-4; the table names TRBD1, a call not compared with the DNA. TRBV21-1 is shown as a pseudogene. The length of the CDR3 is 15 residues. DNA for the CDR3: TGTGCCAGCAGCAGATACAGAGCAACTAATGAAAAACTGTTTTTT. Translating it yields CASSRYRATNEKLFF.

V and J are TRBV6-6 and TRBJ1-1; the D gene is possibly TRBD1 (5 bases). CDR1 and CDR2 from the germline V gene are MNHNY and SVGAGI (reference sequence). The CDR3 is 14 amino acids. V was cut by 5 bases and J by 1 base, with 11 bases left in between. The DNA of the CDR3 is TGTGCCAGCAGTGGAGGACAACCGAACACTGAAGCTTTCTTT. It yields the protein CASSGGQPNTEAFF.

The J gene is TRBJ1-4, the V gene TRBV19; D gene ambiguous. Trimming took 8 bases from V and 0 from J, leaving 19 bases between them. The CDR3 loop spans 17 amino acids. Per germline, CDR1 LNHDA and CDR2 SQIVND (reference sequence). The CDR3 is CASCRFGLLPTNEKLFF. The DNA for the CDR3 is TGTGCCAGTTGCCGCTTCGGACTCCTTCCAACTAATGAAAAACTGTTTTTT.

Here the CDR3 DNA reads TGCGCCAGCAGCCCACTGGGAGCCTACGAGCAGTACTTC. This gives the protein CASSPLGAYEQYF. The chain uses TRBV4-1 and TRBJ2-7, with D perhaps matching TRBD2 (5 bases). This CDR3 contains 13 residues. Per germline, CDR1 MGHRA and CDR2 YSYEKL. Trimming left V 4 bases short and J 2 bases short, with 9 bases between.

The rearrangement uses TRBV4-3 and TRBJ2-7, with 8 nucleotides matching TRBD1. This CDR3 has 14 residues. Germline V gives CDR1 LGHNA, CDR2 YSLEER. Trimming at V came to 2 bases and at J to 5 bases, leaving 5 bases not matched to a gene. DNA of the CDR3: TGCGCCAGCAGCCAATTAGGACAGGGCGACGAGCAGTACTTC. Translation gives CASSQLGQGDEQYF.

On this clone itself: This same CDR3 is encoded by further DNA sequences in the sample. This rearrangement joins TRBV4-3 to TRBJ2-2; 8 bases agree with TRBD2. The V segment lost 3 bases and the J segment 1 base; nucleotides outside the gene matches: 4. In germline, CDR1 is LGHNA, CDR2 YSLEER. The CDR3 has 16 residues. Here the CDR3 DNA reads TGCGCCAGCAGCCACCTACTAGCGGAGAACACCGGGGAGCTGTTTTTT. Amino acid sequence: CASSHLLAENTGELFF.

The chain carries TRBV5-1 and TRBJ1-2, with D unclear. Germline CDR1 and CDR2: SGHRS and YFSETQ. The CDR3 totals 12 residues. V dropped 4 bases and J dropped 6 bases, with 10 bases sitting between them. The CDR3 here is CASSPDLDGYTF. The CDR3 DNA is TGCGCCAGCAGCCCGGACCTGGATGGCTACACCTTC.

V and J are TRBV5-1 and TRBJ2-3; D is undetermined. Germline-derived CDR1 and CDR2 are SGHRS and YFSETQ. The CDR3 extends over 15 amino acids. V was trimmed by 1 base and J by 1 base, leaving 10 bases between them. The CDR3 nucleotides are TGCGCCAGCAGCTTGAGACCAATGGGCACAGATACGCAGTATTTT. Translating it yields CASSLRPMGTDTQYF.

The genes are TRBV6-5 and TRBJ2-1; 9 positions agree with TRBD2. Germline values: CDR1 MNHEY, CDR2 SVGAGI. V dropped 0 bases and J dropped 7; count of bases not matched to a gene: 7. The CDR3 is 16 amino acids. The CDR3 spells CASSYSRRGGLNEQFF. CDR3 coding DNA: TGTGCCAGCAGTTACTCGAGGCGGGGGGGATTAAATGAGCAGTTCTTC.

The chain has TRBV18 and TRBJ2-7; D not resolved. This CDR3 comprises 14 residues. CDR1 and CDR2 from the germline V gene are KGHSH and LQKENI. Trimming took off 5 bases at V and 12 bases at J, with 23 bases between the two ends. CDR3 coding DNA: TGTGCCAGCTCATCCATCACCCTTCAGACTCGCCTGTACTTC. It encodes CASSSITLQTRLYF.

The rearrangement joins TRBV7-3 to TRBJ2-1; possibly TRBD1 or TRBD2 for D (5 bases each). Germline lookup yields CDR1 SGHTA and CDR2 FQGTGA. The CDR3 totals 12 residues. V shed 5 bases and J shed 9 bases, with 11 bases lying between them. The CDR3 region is CASSTPGGEQFF. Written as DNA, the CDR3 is TGTGCCAGCAGCACCCCTGGGGGTGAGCAGTTCTTC.

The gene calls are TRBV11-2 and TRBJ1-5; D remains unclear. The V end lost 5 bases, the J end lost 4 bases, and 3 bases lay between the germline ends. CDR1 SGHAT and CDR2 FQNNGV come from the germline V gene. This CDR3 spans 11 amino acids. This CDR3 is CASSRNQPQHF. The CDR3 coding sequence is TGTGCCAGCAGCCGGAATCAGCCCCAGCATTTT.

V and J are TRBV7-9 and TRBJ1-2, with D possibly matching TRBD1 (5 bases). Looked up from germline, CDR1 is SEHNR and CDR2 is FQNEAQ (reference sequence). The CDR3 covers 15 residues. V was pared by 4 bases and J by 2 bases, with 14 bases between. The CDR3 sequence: CASSSSSPGNYGYTF. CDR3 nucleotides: TGTGCCAGCAGCTCCTCCTCTCCAGGGAACTATGGCTACACCTTC.

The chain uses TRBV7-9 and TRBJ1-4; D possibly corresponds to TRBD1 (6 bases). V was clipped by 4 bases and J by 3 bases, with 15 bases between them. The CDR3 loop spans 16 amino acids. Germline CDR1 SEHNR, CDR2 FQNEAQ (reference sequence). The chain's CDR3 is CASSSHDRRANEKLFF. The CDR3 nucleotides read TGTGCCAGCAGCTCCCACGACAGGAGGGCTAATGAAAAACTGTTTTTT.

The CDR3: CASSERGTSGGYQETQYF. Written as DNA, the CDR3 is TGTGCCAGCAGTGAACGGGGCACTAGCGGGGGGTACCAAGAGACCCAGTACTTC. This sequence joins TRBV6-1 and TRBJ2-5; 12 positions agree with TRBD2. J gave up 0 bases and V 2 bases, and 7 bases lay outside the gene matches. CDR1 and CDR2 (germline): MNHNS, SASEGT. CDR3 length: 18 amino acids.

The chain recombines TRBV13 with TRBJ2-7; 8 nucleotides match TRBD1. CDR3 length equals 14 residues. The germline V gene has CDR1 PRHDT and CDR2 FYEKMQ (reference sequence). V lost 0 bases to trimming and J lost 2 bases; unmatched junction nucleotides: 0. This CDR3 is CASSLGTGAYEQYF. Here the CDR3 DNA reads TGTGCCAGCAGCTTAGGGACAGGGGCCTACGAGCAGTACTTC.

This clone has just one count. The CDR3, as DNA: TGTGCCACCGGAGGGACAGGGGGCTATGGCTACACCTTC. Translating gives CATGGTGGYGYTF. The rearrangement uses TRBV15 and TRBJ1-2; 11 positions agree with TRBD1. The V gene end was trimmed by 8 bases and the J gene end by 4 bases; junction bases not matched to a gene: 3. This CDR3 spans 13 amino acids. Germline-derived CDR1 and CDR2 are LNHNV and YYDKDF (reference sequence).

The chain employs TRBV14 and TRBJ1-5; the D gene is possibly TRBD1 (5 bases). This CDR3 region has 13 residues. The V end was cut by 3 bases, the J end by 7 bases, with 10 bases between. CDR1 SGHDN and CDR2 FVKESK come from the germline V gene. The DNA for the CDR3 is TGTGCCAGCAGCCAGACAGAAGGGCAGCCCCAGCATTTT. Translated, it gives CASSQTEGQPQHF.

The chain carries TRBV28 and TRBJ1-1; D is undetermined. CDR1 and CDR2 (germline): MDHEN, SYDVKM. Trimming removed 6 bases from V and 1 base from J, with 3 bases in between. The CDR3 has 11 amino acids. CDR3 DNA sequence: TGTGCCAGCAGCAAGAACACTGAAGCTTTCTTT. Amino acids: CASSKNTEAFF.

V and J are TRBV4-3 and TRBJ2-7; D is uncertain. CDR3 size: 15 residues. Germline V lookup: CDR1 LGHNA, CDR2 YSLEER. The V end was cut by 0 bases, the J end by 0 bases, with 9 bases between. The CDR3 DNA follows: TGCGCCAGCAGCCAAGATAGGGCCAACTCCTACGAGCAGTACTTC. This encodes CASSQDRANSYEQYF.

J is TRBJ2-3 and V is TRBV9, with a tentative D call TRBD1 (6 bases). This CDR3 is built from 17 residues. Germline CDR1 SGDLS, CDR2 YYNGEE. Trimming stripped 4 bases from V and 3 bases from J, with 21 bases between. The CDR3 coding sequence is TGTGCCAGCAGCTCCCAACAGGGAAGAACTGGAACAGATACGCAGTATTTT. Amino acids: CASSSQQGRTGTDTQYF. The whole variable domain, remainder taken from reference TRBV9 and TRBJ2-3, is DSGVTQTPKHLITATGQRVTLRCSPRSGDLSVYWYQQSLDQGLQFLIQYYNGEERAKGNILERFSAQQFPDLHSELNLSSLELGDSALYFCASSSQQGRTGTDTQYFGPGTRLTVL.